The 7 T cell receptor beta chains below all came from one sample that was sequenced in a study of OX40 agonist ivuxolimab in advanced cancers. Here immunoSEQ multiplex PCR was the method, and the copy in TCRdb shows in-frame clones only, minus some. The sample has tens of thousands of clones, about four fifths seen once; the top ten hold more than 2%. The sample here was CD4+ or CD8+ T cells sorted from blood, taken in a trial of the OX40 agonist ivuxolimab. All receptors derive from an adult with an advanced solid tumor such as melanoma, head and neck, liver or kidney cancer.

The chain links TRBV7-2 to TRBJ2-3; D unclear. CDR1 is SGHTA and CDR2 is FQGNSA in the germline V gene. The CDR3 consists of 15 residues. V shed 7 bases and J shed 0 bases, with 14 bases lying between them. The CDR3 DNA reads as TGTGCCAGCACTCCGGGCTACTTTAGCACAGATACGCAGTATTTT. This sequence encodes CASTPGYFSTDTQYF.

DNA of the CDR3: TGTGCCATCAGTGGTCCGGGACAGTCTAAGAGTGAGCAGTTCTTC. Its protein product is CAISGPGQSKSEQFF. This sequence joins TRBV10-3 and TRBJ2-1; the match to TRBD1 covers 7 bases. The CDR3 totals 15 residues. The germline V gene has CDR1 ENHRY and CDR2 SYGVKD. The junction had 12 bases not matched to a gene; V was cut back by 4 bases and J by 9 bases.

This chain uses TRBV5-1 with TRBJ2-3, with TRBD2 identical over 9 bases. The germline V gene has CDR1 SGHRS and CDR2 YFSETQ. Trimming removed 4 bases from V and 1 base from J; junction bases left unmatched: 7. CDR3 length: 16 residues. The CDR3 loop is CASSIRSSGGTDTQYF. The CDR3, as DNA: TGCGCCAGCAGCATCCGATCTAGCGGGGGCACAGATACGCAGTATTTT. The whole variable domain, remainder taken from reference TRBV5-1 and TRBJ2-3, is KAGVTQTPRYLIKTRGQQVTLSCSPISGHRSVSWYQQTPGQGLQFLFEYFSETQRNKGNFPGRFSGRQFSNSRSEMNVSTLELGDSALYLCASSIRSSGGTDTQYFGPGTRLTVL.

The rearrangement links TRBV18 to TRBJ2-7; D is possibly TRBD1 (5 bases). The CDR3 covers 13 residues. Trimming cost V 1 base and J 5 bases, with 9 bases left between them. Germline V CDR1 and CDR2: KGHSH, LQKENI. For the CDR3, the DNA is TGTGCCAGCTCACCACGGCAGGGTGACGAGCAGTACTTC. It codes for CASSPRQGDEQYF. Based on the CDR3 plus reference TRBV18 and TRBJ2-7, the full variable domain is NAGVMQNPRHLVRRRGQEARLRCSPMKGHSHVYWYRQLPEEGLKFMVYLQKENIIDESGMPKERFSAEFPKEGPSILRIQQVVRGDSAAYFCASSPRQGDEQYFGPGTRLTVT.

Concerning this clone: The junction does not match germline at one end; this may be a read error. This chain connects TRBV11-3 to TRBJ2-6, with TRBD1 as a possible D gene (5 bases). The CDR3 has 14 residues. Germline V gene lookup returns CDR1 SGHNT and CDR2 YENEEA. The CDR3 here is CASSPRVGANVLTF. Here the CDR3 DNA reads TGTGCCAGCAGCCCCAGGGTTGGGGCTAACGTCCTGACTTTC.

This clone has a single count. The rearrangement links TRBV5-1 to TRBJ2-1, with 11 bases matching TRBD2. The CDR3 has 16 residues. Germline lookup yields CDR1 SGHRS and CDR2 YFSETQ. V was clipped by 4 bases and J by 2 bases; unmatched bases: 5. The DNA for the CDR3 is TGCGCCAGCAGCCCTCTAGCGGGAGGTCCCTACAATGAGCAGTTCTTC. This encodes CASSPLAGGPYNEQFF.

The chain links TRBV7-6 to TRBJ2-2; tentatively, D is TRBD2 (6 bases). Per the germline V gene, CDR1 is SGHVS and CDR2 is FNYEAQ. The CDR3 runs 14 residues. V dropped 4 bases and J dropped 5 bases, with 11 bases sitting between them. This CDR3 reads CASSSEGRTGELFF. In DNA, the CDR3 is TGTGCCAGCAGCTCTGAGGGGAGGACCGGGGAGCTGTTTTTT. Together with reference TRBV7-6 and TRBJ2-2, the CDR3 gives the full variable domain: GAGVSQSPRYKVTKRGQDVALRCDPISGHVSLYWYRQALGQGPEFLTYFNYEAQQDKSGLPNDRFSAERPEGSISTLTIQRTEQRDSAMYRCASSSEGRTGELFFGEGSRLTVL.